The present entry profiles one T cell receptor (beta chain) with its context. In the source study's methods: Reference gene primer amplification gave estimated nucleated cell counts. Clones were sequenced by immunoSEQ multiplex PCR, and TCRdb holds only the in-frame ones, with some missing. V, J and clone size were drawn from that table, and D and trimming were deduced from the DNA. Among about 71,000 clones, 82% were seen once, and the ten largest hold 12% to 15%. V was shortened by 0 bases and J by 4 bases, with 14 bases between the two germline ends. CDR1 and CDR2 from the germline V gene are SGHNT and YYREEE (reference sequence). This CDR3 is built from 16 residues. These data originate in a study of blood T cell repertoires in COVID-19.

This clonotype was obtained from a woman older than 75 with acute or convalescent COVID-19. Sequencing input: peripheral blood. The V gene is TRBV5-4, the J gene TRBJ2-1; TRBD2 might be the D (6 bases). The CDR3 here is CASSLGSGAAYNEQFF. The CDR3 DNA follows: TGTGCCAGCAGCTTGGGTAGCGGCGCGGCGTACAATGAGCAGTTCTTC.